The clone carrying this T cell receptor beta chain was recorded a few times. The record originates from a study of T cell repertoires in cytomegalovirus infection. At the level of the study: CMV infection and matching HLA type were both indicated by public TCR beta signatures.

From the reads, TCRdb called clonotypes with MiXCR, one entry per CDR3 protein. The data show hundreds of thousands of distinct CDR3 sequences, 18% seen once. The V gene's germline CDR1 is MNHEY and CDR2 SMNVEV (reference sequence). Germline trimming cut 3 bases from V and 0 bases from J; bases unmatched to any gene: 6. The CDR3 has 16 amino acids. The chain joins TRBV27 to TRBJ2-3, with 7 positions matching TRBD1. The origin of this receptor is a human donor in good health (CMV status not recorded). Some clones in this sample may be carry-over from other donors' samples. The source material was PBMCs. The CDR3 loop reads CASSFRGTASTDTQYF. The CDR3 nucleotides are TGTGCCAGCAGTTTCAGGGGGACCGCTAGCACAGATACGCAGTATTTT.